This TCR beta chain originates from a study of cytomegalovirus exposure and HLA in healthy donors (dated by TCRdb to about 2017). In terms of the full investigation: An earlier analysis of some 600 of the donors reported about 280 Gb of sequence data and 117 million unique TCR beta sequences obtained from about 179 million T cells. An early release that covered roughly 600 HLA-typed donors contained around 300 gigabases of sequencing data and around 80 million unique TCR sequences. Of the 350 to 450 genotyped donors, about 84% fell in the genetic ancestry cluster associated with self-reported Caucasian donors. The aim of the study was to test whether cataloging public T cell receptors could identify signatures of past pathogen exposure. The T cell repertoires of some 670 subjects were profiled by immunosequencing and related to cytomegalovirus serostatus. A separate validation cohort of roughly 130 different subjects was used in addition to the 666-subject first cohort. To predict cytomegalovirus infection status, the study brought together high-throughput TCR immunosequencing, statistical association of individual TCRs with disease status, and machine learning. A later analysis re-analyzed previously published TCR beta repertoires from roughly 630 donors and added high-resolution HLA genotyping to study TCR occurrence patterns. In the later analysis, no new phenotypic data were used to find candidate immune exposures; instead, reliance was placed on TCR beta sequences and their occurrence across donors. To decide whether each TCR beta V gene segment behaved as functional or pseudogenic, an earlier analysis of approximately 590 of the donors relied on high-throughput TCR beta sequencing. Donor age, sex, ethnicity and CMV serostatus were collected together with the repertoire data. A later genetic analysis used genome-wide SNP genotypes for about 55% of the 666 donors, treating that subset as a discovery cohort. Every discovery cohort repertoire had been produced on one sequencing platform. Class I and class II HLA loci were covered by the typing at four-digit resolution. The number of donors typed differed by locus, with roughly 620-630 for A, B, C, DRB1 and DQB1, roughly 520 for DQA1, about 610 for DPA1, and about 450 for DPB1. Because of strong linkage in the cohort, 4 to 6 DR-DQ haplotypes were treated as single units for association and clustering. Across approximately 420 genotyped donors of the cohort, an average of about 220,000 unique TCR beta nucleotide sequences per donor were sequenced, and roughly 20% of those sequences were non-productive. The paper as a whole reports these results and caveats: A later genetic analysis reported fewer N-insertions in productive TCRs among donors in an Asian-associated ancestry cluster than the approximately 700-donor mean. Assigning TCR associations to individual alleles was difficult when HLA alleles, especially DR and DQ, strongly co-occurred. In an earlier analysis of around 500 of the donors, most TCR beta V segments appeared in productive rearrangements about 90% or about 30% of the time, broadly matching IMGT annotations. In a later genetic analysis, a missense DCLRE1C variant was associated with V-gene and J-gene trimming of TCR beta chains, and the association was replicated in an independent cohort. The study listed 170 or so TCR beta chains as associated with cytomegalovirus. In a later analysis, some 17,000 TCR beta sequences were associated with specific HLA alleles at a false discovery rate of 0.05. Presence/absence analyses assumed roughly uniform sequencing depth across donors, an assumption that may not hold. In vitro tests confirmed that a few of the cytomegalovirus-associated TCR beta chains recognize cytomegalovirus antigens. In a later analysis, the rate of TCR association differed among HLA loci, with DRB1 alleles having the most associated TCRs and HLA-C alleles having the fewest. The cohort was sequenced for TCR beta chains only, and without alpha or paired-chain data the features that could be detected were limited. Because HLA typing was missing for some donors at each locus, association tests included only the typed subset. Immune exposure information for the cohort was limited to CMV serostatus. While some public TCRs were present in many individuals, most TCR sequences turned up only very rarely across donors. The 87-base-pair reads could not distinguish some IMGT-functional V segments, including TRBV6-2 and TRBV6-3, so those segments were excluded. Linkage disequilibrium might explain the correlated functional status among segregating V segments, but an unknown experimental factor could not be excluded. Most CMV-associated TCR beta chains appeared to be HLA-restricted in a later analysis, and the HLA associations seemed to be driven largely by CMV exposure. In a later analysis, several top co-occurrence clusters were reported to appear linked to parvovirus B19, influenza, CMV and Epstein-Barr virus. A further reported finding was that TCR beta sequences accurately predicted the HLA-A and HLA-B alleles for most subjects in the first cohort. According to the authors, the approach could potentially be generalized to other disease states and immunological phenotypes. Cytomegalovirus status was reported to be diagnosed by the classifier with high specificity and sensitivity in both the original and validation cohorts. A cluster of highly shared sequence variants was judged likely to be a technical artifact of the sequencing pipeline. In a later analysis, HLA-associated TCR beta chains showed more clonal expansion and lower generation probabilities than non-associated chains that were equally common. The earlier analysis of 450 to 700 of the donors excluded around 17 rarely observed V segments, including chromosome 9 orphons, because counts were too low.

This clone was seen a handful of times. Its recognized antigen is unknown. It has no much larger one-base neighbor in the sample; base qualities were not kept. Relative to germline, V is 3 bases shorter and J is 2 bases shorter, with 11 bases between their ends. The CDR3 covers 15 residues, taking in both the cysteine and the phenylalanine. Of all the DNA, just the CDR3 is kept, 45 bases in frame from base 1. As encoded in the germline V gene (reference sequence), CDR1 is MNHNY while CDR2 is SVGAGI. The method was the immunoSEQ multiplex PCR assay. The multiplex PCR relied on a mix of 60 forward primers for TCR Vbeta segments and 13 reverse primers for TCR Jbeta segments. A multiplex PCR assay on genomic DNA amplified the CDR3 region of rearranged TCR beta genes. Amplified TCR beta libraries were sequenced as 87-base-pair reads on the Illumina HiSeq System. In the paper's pipeline: A later analysis counted 65 million to 90 million unique TCR beta chains across the 650 to 700 repertoires, and 10 million to 12 million of these chains were shared by at least two donors. Raw reads were error-corrected and collapsed into unique sequences with a nearest-neighbor algorithm that merged closely related sequences to remove PCR and sequencing errors. V, D and J gene segments were assigned by aligning CDR3 sequences to IMGT reference sequences. Each retained sequence needed at least a six-nucleotide match to both a V gene segment and a J gene segment. Rearrangements were called productive when the CDR3 lacked stop codons and stayed in frame with V and J; all others were non-productive. Following IMGT convention, CDR3 was defined as the stretch from the second conserved V-encoded cysteine to the conserved J-encoded phenylalanine. Sequences without an unambiguous match to a single V gene segment were excluded from the earlier analysis of 450 to 650 of the donors. In an earlier analysis of 450 to 700 of the donors, V segments were called functional above 56.7% productive rearrangements and were called segregating when the between-donor standard deviation exceeded 5%. To diagnose cytomegalovirus status from the catalog of TCR beta chain sequences, a statistical classification framework was built. In a later analysis, V and J genes were assigned by comparing TCR nucleotide sequences against IMGT/GENE-DB human TR gene sequences. The TCRdist pipeline was used in a later analysis to assign CDR3 sequences and most-parsimonious VDJ recombination scenarios. In a later analysis, each TCR beta chain was defined by its CDR3 amino acid sequence together with its V-gene family, and reads lacking a unique V-gene family were excluded. In a later analysis, 450 to 600 highly shared, low-generation-probability nucleotide sequences were removed to address suspected cross-contamination and a sequencing artifact. In a later analysis, a clonal expansion index for each public chain was calculated from normalized within-repertoire ranks of inferred template counts. In a later analysis, generation probabilities were computed using a VDJ recombination model fitted to out-of-frame rearrangements, and the results were checked against IGoR. Hypergeometric tests were used in a later analysis to score TCR-TCR, TCR-HLA and TCR-CMV co-occurrence, with a repertoire-size bias correction applied to the TCR pairs. To estimate false discovery rates, a later analysis permuted the HLA or CMV assignments 20 times. In a later analysis, co-occurring TCRs were grouped with DBSCAN, and TCRdist sequence similarity was added when clustering was performed within HLA-allele-positive subsets. For co-occurrence clustering, repertoires with fewer than 30,000 or more than 120,000 public chains were excluded, along with roughly 5 repertoires with anomalous nucleotide sharing. TCRdb provides this immuneACCESS table in a form limited to in-frame rearrangements. Some clones are lacking; in checked studies, under half of them reflect an unresolved V gene, and why the rest are absent is not known. D and trimming come from the DNA, and the V and J calls and clone size come from that table. The sample contains over 95,000 clones, approximately 71% of them found a single time. The leading ten clones occupy approximately 8% of the sample.

The cohort consisted of hundreds of healthy bone marrow donors. All cohort members were sampled while nominally healthy, although unrecorded immune exposures were likely present. The donor tested CMV seronegative and was one of the 352 seronegative cohort members. Every donor gave a peripheral blood sample, and the peripheral blood mononuclear cells from that sample were used for TCR beta sequencing. Genomic DNA was extracted from the blood cell samples with the Qiagen DNeasy Blood Extraction Kit. This TCR was recovered from a female donor in good health and CMV-seronegative. Sequencing was carried out using PBMCs. This receptor chain uses TRBV6-6 and TRBJ2-1; perhaps TRBD1 is the D gene, with 6 bases matching. The CDR3 sequence is CASSYLAGAYNEQFF. Read as DNA, the sequence is TGTGCCAGCAGTTATTTGGCAGGGGCCTACAATGAGCAGTTCTTC.